The 25 T cell receptor beta chains given below trace back to one sample, sequenced in a study of blood T cell repertoires in COVID-19. Measured with immunoSEQ multiplex PCR; TCRdb has only the in-frame clones, and not every one. The repertoire consists of about 110,000 clones, with around 81% occurring once and the leading ten covering just over 4%. The sample consisted of peripheral blood. These receptors all come from a woman aged 70-85 years with acute or convalescent COVID-19.

V usage is TRBV5-5 and J usage is TRBJ2-3, with TRBD1 identical over 7 bases. Trimming took 0 bases from V and 1 from J; bases not matched to a gene: 2. The CDR3 is 15 residues long. Germline V gene sequence: CDR1 SGHKS, CDR2 YYEKEE (reference sequence). The CDR3 coding sequence is TGTGCCAGCAGCTTGGGACAGGGCGGCACAGATACGCAGTATTTT. Translation gives CASSLGQGGTDTQYF.

This chain connects TRBV5-1 to TRBJ2-7; D is possibly TRBD1 (5 bases). This CDR3 has 14 residues. Germline CDR1 is SGHRS and CDR2 is YFSETQ. V dropped 5 bases and J dropped 5 bases, with 17 bases sitting between them. As DNA, the CDR3 is TGCGCCAGCAGTAGTTTAAAAGGGGCCCACGAGCAGTACTTC. Translation: CASSSLKGAHEQYF.

V is TRBV20-1 and J is TRBJ2-1; 7 bases are a match to TRBD1. Germline V gives CDR1 DFQATT, CDR2 SNEGSKA (reference sequence). The CDR3 loop spans 11 amino acids. With V trimmed by 6 bases and J by 9 bases, 5 bases remained unmatched. The CDR3 DNA reads as TGCAGTGCATACAGGGGAACTGAGCAGTTCTTC. It specifies CSAYRGTEQFF.

The table lists this clone with a few counts. The chain links TRBV11-2 to TRBJ2-3; TRBD1 is a possible D gene (6 bases). The CDR3 loop spans 15 amino acids. In germline, CDR1 is SGHAT, CDR2 FQNNGV. With 3 bases removed from V and 1 base from J, the gap between germline ends came to 11 bases. Written as DNA, the CDR3 is TGTGCCAGCAGCTTTTCAGGGGCGGGCACAGATACGCAGTATTTT. It translates to CASSFSGAGTDTQYF.

The chain joins TRBV5-1 to TRBJ2-7, with TRBD1 matching over 8 bases. CDR1 SGHRS and CDR2 YFSETQ come from the germline V gene. The CDR3 is made up of 15 amino acids. Trimming took 7 bases from V and 0 from J; bases not matched to a gene: 9. The CDR3 DNA reads as TGCGCCAGCGGACAGGGTCCCGGGAGCTCCTACGAGCAGTACTTC. It codes for CASGQGPGSSYEQYF.

The chain uses TRBV29-1 and TRBJ2-5; D possibly corresponds to TRBD2 (6 bases). The V end was cut by 0 bases, the J end by 4 bases, with 12 bases between. Germline CDR1 reads SQVTM; CDR2 reads ANQGSEA. This CDR3 is built from 14 residues. The CDR3 reads CSVEENQGGETQYF. The CDR3 DNA reads TGCAGCGTTGAAGAAAATCAGGGAGGAGAGACCCAGTACTTC.

The chain links TRBV28 to TRBJ2-7; 7 bases map to TRBD2. The CDR3 runs to 13 residues. The germline CDR1 and CDR2 sequences are MDHEN and SYDVKM. The V segment lost 5 bases and the J segment 2 bases; nucleotides outside the gene matches: 3. As DNA, the CDR3 is TGTGCCAGCAGTCGCGCGGGAGCCTACGAGCAGTACTTC. Translated: CASSRAGAYEQYF.

This chain uses TRBV6-6 with TRBJ2-7, with 9 bases identical to TRBD1. V trimming: 5 bases; J trimming: 3 bases; junction bases outside the gene matches: 8. The CDR3 totals 15 residues. The germline gives CDR1 MNHNY, CDR2 SVGAGI (reference sequence). This CDR3 reads CASSPPGQGGYEQYF. CDR3 nucleotide sequence: TGTGCCAGCAGTCCCCCGGGACAGGGAGGCTACGAGCAGTACTTC.

This rearrangement joins TRBV5-4 to TRBJ2-7; TRBD2 agrees at 7 bases. V lost 0 bases to trimming and J lost 4 bases; unmatched junction nucleotides: 7. The CDR3 runs to 15 residues. Germline V CDR1 and CDR2: SGHNT, YYREEE (reference sequence). CDR3 coding DNA: TGTGCCAGCAGCTTGGACCGCTCGGGGGGATACGAGCAGTACTTC. This encodes CASSLDRSGGYEQYF.

The chain recombines TRBV4-2 with TRBJ2-5; D might be TRBD2 (5 bases). Germline CDR1 reads LGHNA; CDR2 reads YNFKEQ. Trimming cost V 1 base and J 5 bases, with 8 bases left between them. The CDR3 sequence is 13 residues long. CDR3 in DNA: TGTGCCAGCAGCCAAGCTAGCTCGGAGACCCAGTACTTC. Its translation is CASSQASSETQYF.

This clone was detected only a few times. The chain has TRBV4-3 and TRBJ1-2; no clear D. Germline V gives CDR1 LGHNA, CDR2 YSLEER. This CDR3 is built from 15 residues. V gave up 0 bases and J gave up 0 bases, with 8 bases separating them. CDR3: CASSQDWLANYGYTF. The DNA for the CDR3 is TGCGCCAGCAGCCAAGATTGGTTAGCTAACTATGGCTACACCTTC.

V is TRBV27 and J is TRBJ1-1, with TRBD1 identical over 9 bases. This CDR3 is 20 amino acids long. The germline V gene encodes CDR1 MNHEY and CDR2 SMNVEV (reference sequence). Unmatched junction bases numbered 19, after V lost 5 bases and J lost 0 bases. CDR3 loop: CASSPPEDRGPRPMNTEAFF. CDR3 nucleotides: TGTGCCAGCAGTCCGCCCGAGGACAGGGGCCCCCGTCCTATGAACACTGAAGCTTTCTTT.

The chain has TRBV10-3 and TRBJ2-4, with 7 nucleotides matching TRBD2. V trimming: 2 bases; J trimming: 7 bases; junction bases outside the gene matches: 2. Germline values: CDR1 ENHRY, CDR2 SYGVKD. This CDR3 region has 13 residues. The CDR3 DNA is TGTGCCATCAGTGAGGGGGAGGGGAACATTCAGTACTTC. Its protein is CAISEGEGNIQYF.

This clone was seen more than once but under ten times. The chain combines TRBV28 with TRBJ2-5; 7 bases match TRBD2. The CDR3 spans 14 residues. CDR1 and CDR2 (germline): MDHEN, SYDVKM. V shed 6 bases and J 5 bases; nucleotides not matched to a gene: 9. CDR3 sequence reads: CASRAQFGGETQYF. DNA of the CDR3: TGTGCCAGCAGGGCCCAGTTCGGGGGGGAGACCCAGTACTTC.

This clone is a singleton in its sample. The chain is built from TRBV1 and TRBJ2-1; the D call TRBD2 from the table was never checked on the DNA. TRBV1 is assigned pseudogene status. The CDR3 contains 14 residues. The CDR3 DNA reads as TGCACCAGCCCTTTAGCGGGGGTCTACAATGAGCAGTTCTTC. Translated: CTSPLAGVYNEQFF.

In DNA form, the CDR3 reads TGCGCCAGCATGGTGACAGAAAATCAGCCCCAGCATTTT. Protein product: CASMVTENQPQHF. This chain links TRBV10-2 with TRBJ1-5; the D gene is possibly TRBD1 (5 bases). Trimming left V 7 bases short and J 4 bases short, with 11 bases between. CDR3 length equals 13 residues. CDR1 and CDR2 (germline): WSHSY, SAAADI.

The V call is TRBV2, the J call TRBJ2-3; D may be TRBD2 (6 bases). CDR3 size: 15 residues. Trimming took 2 bases from V and 4 from J, leaving 13 bases between them. The germline gives CDR1 SNHLY, CDR2 FYNNEI. The CDR3 sequence is CASSEQGGRADTQYF. CDR3 sequence (DNA): TGTGCCAGCAGTGAACAGGGAGGTAGGGCAGATACGCAGTATTTT.

The chain uses TRBV2 and TRBJ1-1; a weak D match, TRBD1 (5 bases). The V gene lost 6 bases and the J gene lost 3 bases, with 17 bases spanning the gap. The CDR3 consists of 15 residues. Per the germline V gene, CDR1 is SNHLY and CDR2 is FYNNEI. The chain's CDR3 is CASSQTRGWDTEAFF. The CDR3 DNA is TGTGCCAGCAGCCAGACACGGGGGTGGGACACTGAAGCTTTCTTT. Filled out from reference TRBV2 and TRBJ1-1, the complete variable domain reads EPEVTQTPSHQVTQMGQEVILRCVPISNHLYFYWYRQILGQKVEFLVSFYNNEISEKSEIFDDQFSVERPDGSNFTLKIRSTKLEDSAMYFCASSQTRGWDTEAFFGQGTRLTVV.

DNA for the CDR3: TGTGCCAGCAGTCTATACAGCCAGGGGATGGCTGAAGCTTTCTTT. Translated, it gives CASSLYSQGMAEAFF. The chain employs TRBV28 and TRBJ1-1, with a weak D call TRBD1 (6 bases). Trimming took 5 bases from V and 6 from J, leaving 19 bases between them. Germline values: CDR1 MDHEN, CDR2 SYDVKM. This CDR3 has 15 residues.

This clone was recorded a few times. This chain connects TRBV10-1 to TRBJ2-2, with D perhaps matching TRBD1 (6 bases). From germline, CDR1 is WNHNN and CDR2 SYGVQD (reference sequence). This CDR3 region has 15 residues. V was cut by 1 base and J by 3 bases, with 9 bases left in between. The CDR3 DNA is TGCGCCAGCAGTGAGTGGGGGCGCGACACCGGGGAGCTGTTTTTT. It specifies CASSEWGRDTGELFF.

This clone was recorded a few times. The chain is built from TRBV28 and TRBJ1-2; 10 bases fit TRBD1. V gave up 6 bases and J gave up 8 bases; unmatched junction bases: 18. The CDR3 has 17 amino acids. From germline, CDR1 is MDHEN and CDR2 SYDVKM. The CDR3 region is CASSNQGRDRGKWGYTF. CDR3 DNA: TGTGCCAGCAGCAATCAAGGGAGGGACAGGGGAAAGTGGGGCTACACCTTC.

The chain joins TRBV9 to TRBJ2-5; 11 bases fit TRBD2. The ends lost 4 bases at V and 5 bases at J; junction bases unmatched: 7. Germline CDR1 reads SGDLS; CDR2 reads YYNGEE. This CDR3 is built from 15 residues. This CDR3 is CASSPSGRSPETQYF. In DNA, the CDR3 is TGTGCCAGCAGCCCTAGCGGGAGGTCGCCGGAGACCCAGTACTTC. Filled out from reference TRBV9 and TRBJ2-5, the complete variable domain reads DSGVTQTPKHLITATGQRVTLRCSPRSGDLSVYWYQQSLDQGLQFLIQYYNGEERAKGNILERFSAQQFPDLHSELNLSSLELGDSALYFCASSPSGRSPETQYFGPGTRLLVL.

The chain employs TRBV7-9 and TRBJ1-4, with a tentative D call TRBD1 (6 bases). Looked up from germline, CDR1 is SEHNR and CDR2 is FQNEAQ (reference sequence). This CDR3 has 16 amino acids. The V end lost 5 bases, the J end lost 2 bases, and 15 bases lay between the germline ends. The CDR3 spells CASSAYRAITNEKLFF. In nucleotides, the CDR3 is TGTGCCAGCAGCGCCTACAGGGCCATCACTAATGAAAAACTGTTTTTT.

This rearrangement joins TRBV6-6 to TRBJ2-2, with D possibly matching TRBD2 (6 bases). Trimming cost V 2 bases and J 5 bases, with 12 bases left between them. Per the germline V gene, CDR1 is MNHNY and CDR2 is SVGAGI (reference sequence). This CDR3 comprises 15 residues. CDR3 protein: CASSYRLAHTGELFF. CDR3 coding DNA: TGTGCCAGCAGTTACCGGCTAGCGCATACCGGGGAGCTGTTTTTT.

There are a few counts of this clone. V is TRBV19 and J is TRBJ1-5; possible D gene TRBD1, 5 bases. Trimming shortened V by 0 bases and J by 0 bases, and 12 bases separated the two germline ends. This CDR3 spans 17 amino acids. CDR1 is LNHDA, CDR2 SQIVND, per germline (reference sequence). The chain's CDR3 is CASSIDRDTTSNQPQHF. CDR3 nucleotides: TGTGCCAGTAGTATAGACAGGGATACCACTAGCAATCAGCCCCAGCATTTT.